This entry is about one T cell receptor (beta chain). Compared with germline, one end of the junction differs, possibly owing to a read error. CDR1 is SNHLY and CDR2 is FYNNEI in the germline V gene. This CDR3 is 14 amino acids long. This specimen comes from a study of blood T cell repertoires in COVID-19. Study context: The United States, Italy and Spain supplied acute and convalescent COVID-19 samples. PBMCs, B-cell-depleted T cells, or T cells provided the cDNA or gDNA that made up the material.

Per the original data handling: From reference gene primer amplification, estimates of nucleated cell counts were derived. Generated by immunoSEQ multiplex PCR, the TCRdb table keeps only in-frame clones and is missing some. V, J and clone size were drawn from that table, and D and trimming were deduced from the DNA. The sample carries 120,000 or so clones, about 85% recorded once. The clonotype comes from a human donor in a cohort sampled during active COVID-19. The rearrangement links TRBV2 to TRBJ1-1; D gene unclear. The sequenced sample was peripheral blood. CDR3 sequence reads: CASILRFRPTQAFF. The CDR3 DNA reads TGTGCCAGCATCCTCCGATTCCGTCCCACTCAAGCTTTCTTT.